This T cell receptor (beta chain) was sequenced in a study of shared clonotypes between healthy human individuals. From germline, CDR1 is LNHDA and CDR2 SQIVND (reference sequence). Between the trimmed V and J ends, which lost 3 bases and 4 bases, there was a span of 9 bases. The length of the CDR3 is 13 residues. The method was immunoSEQ multiplex PCR; TCRdb's version includes in-frame clones alone and lacks a portion of them. The sample lists more than 2 million clones; 90% to 96% were seen once. The J gene is TRBJ1-1, the V gene TRBV19; the D is unclear. Input material: naive CD4+ T cells sorted from blood. Subset defined: CD45RA+ positively selected. The receptor comes from a man between 18 and 35 years old in good health. The CDR3, as DNA: TGTGCCAGTAGTATGGGCCGGGGCACTGAAGCTTTCTTT. Protein: CASSMGRGTEAFF. Variable domain in full (rest from reference TRBV19 and TRBJ1-1): DGGITQSPKYLFRKEGQNVTLSCEQNLNHDAMYWYRQDPGQGLRLIYYSQIVNDFQKGDIAEGYSVSREKKESFPLTVTSAQKNPTAFYLCASSMGRGTEAFFGQGTRLTVV.